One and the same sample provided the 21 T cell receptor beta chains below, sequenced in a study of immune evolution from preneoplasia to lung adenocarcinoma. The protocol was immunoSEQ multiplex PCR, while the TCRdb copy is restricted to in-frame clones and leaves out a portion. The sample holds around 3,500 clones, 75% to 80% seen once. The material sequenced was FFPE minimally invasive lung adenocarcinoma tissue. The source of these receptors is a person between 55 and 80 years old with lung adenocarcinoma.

The CDR3 DNA follows: TGTGCCACAAACAGGGGGTTAACGGATGAGCAGTTCTTC. Translation gives CATNRGLTDEQFF. The V call is TRBV19, the J call TRBJ2-1; TRBD1 agrees at 8 bases. There are 13 residues in the CDR3. V shed 10 bases, J shed 8 bases, and the junction held 10 bases outside the gene matches. Germline lookup yields CDR1 LNHDA and CDR2 SQIVND (reference sequence).

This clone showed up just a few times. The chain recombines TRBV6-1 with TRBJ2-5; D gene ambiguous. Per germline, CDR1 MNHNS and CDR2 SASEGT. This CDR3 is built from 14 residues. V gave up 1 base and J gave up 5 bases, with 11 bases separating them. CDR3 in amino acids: CASSEDFPSETQYF. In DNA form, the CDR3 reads TGTGCCAGCAGTGAAGACTTTCCCTCGGAGACCCAGTACTTC.

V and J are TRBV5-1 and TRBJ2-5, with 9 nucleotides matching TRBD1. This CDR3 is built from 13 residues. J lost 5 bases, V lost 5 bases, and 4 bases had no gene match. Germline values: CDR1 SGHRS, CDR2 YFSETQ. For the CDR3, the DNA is TGCGCCAGCAGAGGGACAGGGAGGGAGACCCAGTACTTC. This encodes CASRGTGRETQYF. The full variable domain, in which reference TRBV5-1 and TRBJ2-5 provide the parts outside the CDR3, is KAGVTQTPRYLIKTRGQQVTLSCSPISGHRSVSWYQQTPGQGLQFLFEYFSETQRNKGNFPGRFSGRQFSNSRSEMNVSTLELGDSALYLCASRGTGRETQYFGPGTRLLVL.

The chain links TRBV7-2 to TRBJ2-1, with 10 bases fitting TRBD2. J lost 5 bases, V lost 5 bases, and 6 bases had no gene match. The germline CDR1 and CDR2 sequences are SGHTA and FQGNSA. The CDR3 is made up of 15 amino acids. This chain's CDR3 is CASSPGLAKNNEQFF. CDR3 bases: TGTGCCAGCAGCCCGGGACTAGCGAAAAACAATGAGCAGTTCTTC.

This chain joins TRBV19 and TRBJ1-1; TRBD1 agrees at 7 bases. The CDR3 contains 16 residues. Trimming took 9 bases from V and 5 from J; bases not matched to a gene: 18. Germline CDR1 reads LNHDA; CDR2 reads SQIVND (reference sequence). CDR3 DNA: TGTGCCAGCCTCTCAGGGGAGGGGGCGCGGGGGACTGAAGCTTTCTTT. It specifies CASLSGEGARGTEAFF.

The CDR3, as DNA: TGTGCCAGCAGCCCGGGACCACTCAATGAGCAGTTCTTC. Residues: CASSPGPLNEQFF. The chain carries TRBV7-7 and TRBJ2-1; possibly TRBD1 or TRBD2 for D (5 bases each). The ends were cut back, 5 bases at V and 6 bases at J, with 11 bases in the middle. Looked up from germline, CDR1 is SSHAT and CDR2 is FNYEAQ (reference sequence). CDR3 length: 13 residues.

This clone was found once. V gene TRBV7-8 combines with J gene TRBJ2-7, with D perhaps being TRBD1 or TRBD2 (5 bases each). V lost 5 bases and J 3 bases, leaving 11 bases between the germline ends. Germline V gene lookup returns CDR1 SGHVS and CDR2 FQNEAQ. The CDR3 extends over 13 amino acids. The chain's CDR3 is CASSRGTDYEQYF. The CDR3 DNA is TGTGCCAGCAGCCGAGGGACCGACTACGAGCAGTACTTC.

CDR3 nucleotides: TGTGCCAGCAGTGGGACTAGCGGGAGGGCCGGCACAGATACGCAGTATTTT. As protein: CASSGTSGRAGTDTQYF. The J gene is TRBJ2-3, the V gene TRBV7-3; 16 nucleotides line up with TRBD2. The junction had 4 bases not matched to a gene; V was cut back by 6 bases and J by 1 base. The germline V gene encodes CDR1 SGHTA and CDR2 FQGTGA. CDR3 size: 17 residues.

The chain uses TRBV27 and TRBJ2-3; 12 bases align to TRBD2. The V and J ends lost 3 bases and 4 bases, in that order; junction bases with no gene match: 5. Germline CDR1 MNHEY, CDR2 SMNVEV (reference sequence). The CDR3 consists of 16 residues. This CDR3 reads CASSLTSGSTPDTQYF. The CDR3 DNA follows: TGTGCCAGCAGTTTGACTAGCGGGAGCACCCCAGATACGCAGTATTTT.

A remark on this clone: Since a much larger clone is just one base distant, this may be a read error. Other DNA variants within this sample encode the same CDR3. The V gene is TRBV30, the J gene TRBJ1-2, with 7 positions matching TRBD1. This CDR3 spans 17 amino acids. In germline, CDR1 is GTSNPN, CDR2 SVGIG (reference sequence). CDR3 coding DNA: TGTGCCTGGAGTGATCGAGGGGGCAGGGCGAGGAACTATGGTTACACCTTC. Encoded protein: CAWSDRGGRARNYGYTF.

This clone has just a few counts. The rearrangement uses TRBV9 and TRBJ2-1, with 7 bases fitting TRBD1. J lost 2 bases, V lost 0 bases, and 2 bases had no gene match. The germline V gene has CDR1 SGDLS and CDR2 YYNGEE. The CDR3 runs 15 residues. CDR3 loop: CASSVVGQTYNEQFF. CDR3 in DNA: TGTGCCAGCAGCGTAGTGGGACAGACCTACAATGAGCAGTTCTTC.

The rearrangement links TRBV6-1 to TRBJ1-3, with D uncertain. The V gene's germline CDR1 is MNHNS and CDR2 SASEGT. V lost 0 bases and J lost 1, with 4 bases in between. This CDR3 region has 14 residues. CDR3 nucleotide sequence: TGTGCCAGCAGTGAAGCGGAGTCTGGAAACACCATATATTTT. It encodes CASSEAESGNTIYF.

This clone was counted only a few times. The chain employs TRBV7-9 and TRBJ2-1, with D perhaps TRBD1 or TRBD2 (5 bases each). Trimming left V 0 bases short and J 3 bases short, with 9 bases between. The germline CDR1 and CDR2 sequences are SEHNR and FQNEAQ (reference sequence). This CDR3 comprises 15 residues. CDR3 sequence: CASSLAGTRYNEQFF. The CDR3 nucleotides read TGTGCCAGCAGCTTAGCCGGGACCCGCTACAATGAGCAGTTCTTC. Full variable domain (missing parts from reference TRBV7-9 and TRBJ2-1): DTGVSQNPRHKITKRGQNVTFRCDPISEHNRLYWYRQTLGQGPEFLTYFQNEAQLEKSRLLSDRFSAERPKGSFSTLEIQRTEQGDSAMYLCASSLAGTRYNEQFFGPGTRLTVL.

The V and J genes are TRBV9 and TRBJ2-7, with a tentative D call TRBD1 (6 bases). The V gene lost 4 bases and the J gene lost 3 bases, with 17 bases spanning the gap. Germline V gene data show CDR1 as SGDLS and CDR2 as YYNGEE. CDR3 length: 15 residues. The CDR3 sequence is CASSPQPTGFYEQYF. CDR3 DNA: TGTGCCAGCAGCCCTCAGCCTACAGGGTTCTACGAGCAGTACTTC.

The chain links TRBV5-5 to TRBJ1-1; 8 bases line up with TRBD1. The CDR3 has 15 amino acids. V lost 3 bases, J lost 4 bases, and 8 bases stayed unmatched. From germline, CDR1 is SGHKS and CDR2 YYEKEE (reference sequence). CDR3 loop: CASSYRTGILTEAFF. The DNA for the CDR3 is TGTGCCAGCAGCTACCGGACAGGGATTCTCACTGAAGCTTTCTTT.

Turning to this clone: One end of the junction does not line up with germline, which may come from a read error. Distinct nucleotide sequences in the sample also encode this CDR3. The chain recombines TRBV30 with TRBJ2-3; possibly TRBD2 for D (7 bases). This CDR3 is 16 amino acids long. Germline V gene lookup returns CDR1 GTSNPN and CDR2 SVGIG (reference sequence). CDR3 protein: CAWSARRGRGTDTQYF. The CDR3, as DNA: TGTGCCTGGAGTGCACGGCGGGGGCGCGGCACGGATACGCAGTATTTT.

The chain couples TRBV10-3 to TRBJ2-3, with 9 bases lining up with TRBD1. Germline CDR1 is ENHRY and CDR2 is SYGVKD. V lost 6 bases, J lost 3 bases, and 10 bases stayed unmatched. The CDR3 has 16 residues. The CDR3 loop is CAISEGLQGATDTQYF. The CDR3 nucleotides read TGTGCCATCAGCGAAGGGCTACAGGGGGCTACAGATACGCAGTATTTT.

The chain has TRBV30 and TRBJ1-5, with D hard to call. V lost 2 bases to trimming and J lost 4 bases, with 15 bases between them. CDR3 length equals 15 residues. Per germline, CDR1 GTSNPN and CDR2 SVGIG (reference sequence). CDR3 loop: CAWSLGVNLNQPQHF. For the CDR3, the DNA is TGTGCCTGGAGTCTCGGTGTCAACCTGAATCAGCCCCAGCATTTT.

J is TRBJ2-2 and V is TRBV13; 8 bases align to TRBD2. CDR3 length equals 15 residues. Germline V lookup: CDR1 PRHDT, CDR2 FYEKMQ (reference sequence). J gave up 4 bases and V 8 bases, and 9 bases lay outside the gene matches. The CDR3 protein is CASGGWTSSTGELFF. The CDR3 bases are TGTGCCAGCGGCGGATGGACTAGCAGCACCGGGGAGCTGTTTTTT.

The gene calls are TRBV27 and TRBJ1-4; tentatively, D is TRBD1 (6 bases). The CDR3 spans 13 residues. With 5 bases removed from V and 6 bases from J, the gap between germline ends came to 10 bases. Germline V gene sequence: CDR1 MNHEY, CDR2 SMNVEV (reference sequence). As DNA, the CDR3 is TGTGCCAGCAGTGCAGGGGAGGATGAAAAACTGTTTTTT. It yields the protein CASSAGEDEKLFF.

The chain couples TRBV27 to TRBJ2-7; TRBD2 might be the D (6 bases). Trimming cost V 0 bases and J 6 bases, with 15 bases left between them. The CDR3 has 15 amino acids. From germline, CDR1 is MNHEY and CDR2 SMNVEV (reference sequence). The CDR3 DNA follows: TGTGCCAGCAGTTTATCGGGGCGGGGTCTGGGCGAGCAGTACTTC. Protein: CASSLSGRGLGEQYF.